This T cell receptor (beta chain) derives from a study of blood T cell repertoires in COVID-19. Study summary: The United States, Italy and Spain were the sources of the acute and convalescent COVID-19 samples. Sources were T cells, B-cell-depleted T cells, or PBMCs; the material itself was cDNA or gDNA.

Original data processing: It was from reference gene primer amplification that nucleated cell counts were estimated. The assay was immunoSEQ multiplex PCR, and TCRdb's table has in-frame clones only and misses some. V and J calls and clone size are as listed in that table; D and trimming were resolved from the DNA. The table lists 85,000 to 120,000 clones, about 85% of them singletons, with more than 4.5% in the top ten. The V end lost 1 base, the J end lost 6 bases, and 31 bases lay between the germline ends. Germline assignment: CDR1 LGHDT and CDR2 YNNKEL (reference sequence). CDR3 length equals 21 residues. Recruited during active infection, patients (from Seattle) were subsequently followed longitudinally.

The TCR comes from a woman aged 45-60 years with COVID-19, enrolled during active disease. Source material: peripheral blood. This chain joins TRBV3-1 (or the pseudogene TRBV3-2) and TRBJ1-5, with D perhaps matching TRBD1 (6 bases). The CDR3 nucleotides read TGTGCCAGCAGCCAAGTGTTGGGTGAACCGAACCATACTACAGGGAGTCAGCCCCAGCATTTT. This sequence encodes CASSQVLGEPNHTTGSQPQHF.